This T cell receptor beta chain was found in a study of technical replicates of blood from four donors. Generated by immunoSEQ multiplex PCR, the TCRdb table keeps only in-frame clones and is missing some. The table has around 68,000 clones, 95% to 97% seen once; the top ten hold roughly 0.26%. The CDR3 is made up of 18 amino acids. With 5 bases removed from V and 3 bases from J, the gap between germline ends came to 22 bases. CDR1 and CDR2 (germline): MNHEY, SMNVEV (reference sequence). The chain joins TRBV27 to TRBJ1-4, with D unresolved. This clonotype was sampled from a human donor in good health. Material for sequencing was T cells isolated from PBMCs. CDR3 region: CASSRTIPYGESNEKLFF. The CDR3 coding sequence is TGTGCCAGCAGTCGTACCATCCCGTACGGGGAATCTAATGAAAAACTGTTTTTT.